This T cell receptor (beta chain) was recovered during a study of CD8 T cells in Susac syndrome. Study summary: Active disease was present in over five of the sequenced Susac syndrome patients, and remission in eight or nine.

Reverse transcription of about 0.45 to 1 ug RNA was performed with random hexamers. Amplification of the TCR beta CDR3 was carried out by immunoSEQ multiplex PCR, which spanned a total of 54 Vbeta and 13 Jbeta segments. TCRdb recomputed calls from the immunoSEQ multiplex PCR reads with MiXCR, one row per CDR3 protein. The repertoire holds 150,000 to 200,000 distinct CDR3 sequences, with roughly nine tenths as singletons. The CDR3 has 17 residues. V dropped 3 bases and J dropped 0; count of bases not matched to a gene: 6. CDR1 is LGHDT, CDR2 YNNKEL, per germline (reference sequence). Through negative isolation, CD4+ and CD8+ T cells were obtained, while TEMRA cells were enriched using FACS.

This sequence was found in a human donor with Susac syndrome. The chain carries TRBV3-1 and TRBJ2-1; TRBD2 matches at 9 bases. The specimen was CD4+ T cells from PBMCs. This chain's CDR3 is CASSQTSSGVSYNEQFF. CDR3 DNA: TGTGCCAGCAGCCAGACGTCTAGCGGGGTCTCCTACAATGAGCAGTTCTTC.